These T cell receptor beta chains were read from a single sample in a study of blood T cell repertoires in COVID-19. This table comes from immunoSEQ multiplex PCR, and its TCRdb copy is limited to in-frame clones, with some not included. The table lists about 430,000 clones, more than 80% of them singletons. The sequencing sample was made of PBMCs or T cells enriched from blood (not recorded which). These receptors all stem from a man aged 25-40 years who had recovered from COVID-19. CDR3s include the opening cysteine and the closing phenylalanine or tryptophan. A D gene is named only where the DNA matches it firmly. Clone size is shown for a subset of rows, as once, few, many or a class of expanded clone.

>TRBV19|.|TRBD2|TRBJ2-1
TGTGCCAGTAGTATAGGACCGGGAGGATACAATGAGCAGTTCTTC
CASSIGPGGYNEQFF
>TRBV6-5|.|.|TRBJ1-1
TGTGCCAGCAGCCCCCCGGGGGGCATAACTTTCTTT
CASSPPGGITFF
>TRBV9|.|TRBD1|TRBJ2-5
TGTGCCAGCAGCGGGGGACAGGGTAGAAAGACCCAGTACTTC
CASSGGQGRKTQYF
>TRBV5-4|.|TRBD1|TRBJ2-7
TGTGCCAGCAGAGCACAGGGGAGTGGGTACGAGCAGTACTTC
CASRAQGSGYEQYF
>TRBV28|.|TRBD2|TRBJ2-1
TGTGCCAGCAGCCCTCTAGCGGGAGGGTTCAACAATGAGCAGTTCTTC
CASSPLAGGFNNEQFF
>TRBV6-2/TRBV6-3|once|.|TRBJ1-3
TGTGCCAGCAGTCCCCCCTCTGGCTTCAGCTCTGGAAACACCATATATTTT
CASSPPSGFSSGNTIYF
>TRBV7-2|once|TRBD2|TRBJ2-1
TGTGCCAGCAGCTCGGCGGGAGGGTACAATGAGCAGTTCTTC
CASSSAGGYNEQFF
>TRBV7-9|.|TRBD2|TRBJ2-1
TGTGCCAGCAGCTCGGGAGGACCTCACAATGAGCAGTTCTTC
CASSSGGPHNEQFF
>TRBV5-1|.|TRBD1|TRBJ2-7
TGCGCCAGCAGCTTGTTGGGACAGGGCCACTACGAGCAGTACTTC
CASSLLGQGHYEQYF
>TRBV3-1/TRBV3-2|.|.|TRBJ2-6
TGTGCCAGCAGCCCGGGCAGGGGGGCGTCTGGGGCCAACGTCCTGACTTTC
CASSPGRGASGANVLTF
>TRBV10-1|.|.|TRBJ1-6
TGCGCCAGCAGTGAGGGGAGGGCCCGCCATAATTCACCCCTCCACTTT
CASSEGRARHNSPLHF
>TRBV30|.|TRBD1|TRBJ2-7
TGTGCCTGGTTAAGAGGACAGGGGAATTACGAGCAGTACTTC
CAWLRGQGNYEQYF
>TRBV4-1|.|TRBD1|TRBJ1-3
TGCGCCAGCAGCCAAAAGGGACAGGGGATATCTGGAAACACCATATATTTT
CASSQKGQGISGNTIYF
>TRBV10-3|.|.|TRBJ2-7
TGTGCCATCAGTGAGATCGGGGAAAGCGAGCAGTACTTC
CAISEIGESEQYF
>TRBV3-1/TRBV3-2|.|TRBD2|TRBJ2-7
TGTGCCAGCAGCAACTTAGCGGGAGGGCCCCAGCAGTACTTC
CASSNLAGGPQQYF
>TRBV5-6|.|.|TRBJ2-7
TGTGCCAGCAGCGCAAATTACAGGGAGGGCGAGCAGTACTTC
CASSANYREGEQYF
>TRBV10-2|.|.|TRBJ2-3
TGCGCCAGCAGTGAGGAGATGAGTTTGACAGATACGCAGTATTTT
CASSEEMSLTDTQYF
>TRBV6-5|.|.|TRBJ1-4
TGTGCCAGCAGTTACAGCGGGGGTTGGGAAAAACTGTTTTTT
CASSYSGGWEKLFF
>TRBV12-2|.|.|TRBJ2-7
TGTGCAAGTCGCTTGTACAGGGACAAAAGCTCCTACGAGCAGTACTTC
CASRLYRDKSSYEQYF